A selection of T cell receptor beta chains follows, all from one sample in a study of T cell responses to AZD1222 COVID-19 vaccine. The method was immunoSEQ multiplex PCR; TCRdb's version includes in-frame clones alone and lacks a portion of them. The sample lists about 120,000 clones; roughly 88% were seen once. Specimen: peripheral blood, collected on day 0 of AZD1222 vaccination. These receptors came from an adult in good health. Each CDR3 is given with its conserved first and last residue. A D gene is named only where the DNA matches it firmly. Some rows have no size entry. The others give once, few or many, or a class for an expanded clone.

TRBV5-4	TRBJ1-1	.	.	CASSPGTFIRTEAFF	TGTGCCAGCAGCCCTGGGACGTTTATACGCACTGAAGCTTTCTTT
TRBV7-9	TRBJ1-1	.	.	CASSPLGGRTEAFF	TGTGCCAGCAGCCCGCTAGGGGGGAGGACTGAAGCTTTCTTT
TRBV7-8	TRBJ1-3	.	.	CASSLVAGTGNTIYF	TGTGCCAGCAGCTTAGTAGCAGGGACTGGAAACACCATATATTTT
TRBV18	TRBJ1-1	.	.	CASSPRAETEAFF	TGTGCCAGCTCACCACGGGCAGAGACTGAAGCTTTCTTT
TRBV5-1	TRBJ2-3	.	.	CASSLGTSGTDTQYF	TGCGCCAGCAGCTTGGGGACCTCTGGCACAGATACGCAGTATTTT
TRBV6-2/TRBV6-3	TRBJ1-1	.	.	CASSYSGGTEAFF	TGTGCCAGCAGTTACTCAGGGGGCACTGAAGCTTTCTTT
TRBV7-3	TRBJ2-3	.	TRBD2	CASSLGVASGGYTDTQYF	TGTGCCAGCAGCTTAGGGGTGGCTAGCGGGGGCTACACAGATACGCAGTATTTT
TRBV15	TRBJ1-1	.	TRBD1	CATSVFRGQGAAEAFF	TGTGCCACCAGCGTCTTTAGAGGACAGGGGGCCGCTGAAGCTTTCTTT
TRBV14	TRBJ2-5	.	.	CASSREIGETQYF	TGTGCCAGCAGCCGGGAGATCGGGGAGACCCAGTACTTC
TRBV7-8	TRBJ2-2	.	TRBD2	CASSSGTSGGPNTGELFF	TGTGCCAGCAGCTCAGGGACTAGCGGGGGGCCGAACACCGGGGAGCTGTTTTTT
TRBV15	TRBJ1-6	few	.	CATSSRGVSYNSPLHF	TGTGCCACCAGCAGTCGAGGGGTTTCCTATAATTCACCCCTCCACTTT
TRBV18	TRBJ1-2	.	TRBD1	CASSLTGVNGYTF	TGTGCCAGCTCGCTGACAGGGGTGAATGGCTACACCTTC
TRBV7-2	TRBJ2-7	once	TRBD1	CASSFGQGYEQYF	TGTGCCAGCAGCTTCGGACAGGGGTACGAGCAGTACTTC
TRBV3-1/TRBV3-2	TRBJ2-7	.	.	CASSPSQTRGNEQYF	TGTGCCAGCAGCCCAAGCCAGACCAGGGGAAACGAGCAGTACTTC
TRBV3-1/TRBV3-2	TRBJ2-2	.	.	CASSQGGFRELFF	TGTGCCAGCAGCCAAGGAGGGTTTCGGGAGCTGTTTTTT
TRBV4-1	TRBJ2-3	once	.	CASSSVSFRGTDTQYF	TGCGCCAGCAGCTCCGTTAGCTTTCGGGGGACAGATACGCAGTATTTT
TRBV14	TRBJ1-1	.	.	CASSQDLVVEAFF	TGTGCCAGCAGCCAAGATCTCGTCGTTGAAGCTTTCTTT
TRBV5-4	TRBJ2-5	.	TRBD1	CASSLGDSDQETQYF	TGTGCCAGCAGCTTGGGGGACAGCGATCAAGAGACCCAGTACTTC
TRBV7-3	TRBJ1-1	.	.	CASSFYQNTEAFF	TGTGCCAGCAGCTTCTACCAGAACACTGAAGCTTTCTTT
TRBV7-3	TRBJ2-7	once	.	CASSLTDSSYEQYF	TGTGCCAGCAGCTTAACGGACAGCTCCTACGAGCAGTACTTC
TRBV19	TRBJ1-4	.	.	CASTGLAGNEKLFF	TGTGCCAGTACCGGTCTCGCCGGGAATGAAAAACTGTTTTTT
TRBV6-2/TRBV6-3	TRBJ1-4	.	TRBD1	CASSPQGEFNEKLFF	TGTGCCAGCAGCCCCCAGGGGGAATTTAATGAAAAACTGTTTTTT
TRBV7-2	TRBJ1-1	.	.	CASSSYLNTEAFF	TGTGCCAGCAGCTCCTACTTGAACACTGAAGCTTTCTTT
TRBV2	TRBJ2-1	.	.	CASIGLGGFTSYNEQFF	TGTGCCAGCATCGGTTTGGGGGGATTTACCTCCTACAATGAGCAGTTCTTC
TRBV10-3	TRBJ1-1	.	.	CAIRDSMNTEAFF	TGTGCCATCAGGGACAGTATGAACACTGAAGCTTTCTTT
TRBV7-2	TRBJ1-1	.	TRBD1	CASSSQGGNTEAFF	TGTGCCAGCAGCTCTCAGGGGGGGAACACTGAAGCTTTCTTT
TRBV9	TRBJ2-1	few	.	CASSVRGTRDNEQFF	TGTGCCAGCAGCGTACGAGGTACCCGCGACAATGAGCAGTTCTTC
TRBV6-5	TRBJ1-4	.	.	CATTNREGNEKLFF	TGTGCCACTACGAACAGGGAGGGTAATGAAAAACTGTTTTTT
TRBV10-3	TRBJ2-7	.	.	CAPESYSSYEQYF	TGTGCCCCTGAGAGCTACTCGTCCTACGAGCAGTACTTC
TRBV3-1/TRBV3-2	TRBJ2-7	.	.	CASSQGRGVEQYF	TGTGCCAGCAGCCAAGGTCGAGGGGTTGAGCAGTACTTC
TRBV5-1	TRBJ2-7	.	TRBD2	CASSFGLAAYEQYF	TGCGCCAGCAGCTTCGGACTAGCGGCCTACGAGCAGTACTTC
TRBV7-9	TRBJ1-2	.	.	CASSARQGGYGYTF	TGTGCCAGCAGCGCTCGTCAGGGCGGCTATGGCTACACCTTC
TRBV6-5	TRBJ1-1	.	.	CASSYDWSGTEAFF	TGTGCCAGCAGTTACGACTGGTCGGGCACTGAAGCTTTCTTT
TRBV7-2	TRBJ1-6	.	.	CASSFKGQSNDNSPLHF	TGTGCCAGCAGCTTCAAGGGGCAGAGTAACGATAATTCACCCCTCCACTTT
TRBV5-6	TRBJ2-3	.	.	CASSPNLGTDTQYF	TGTGCCAGCAGCCCCAATTTGGGGACAGATACGCAGTATTTT
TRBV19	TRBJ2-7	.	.	CASSISREGDEQYF	TGTGCCAGTAGTATATCCAGGGAAGGGGACGAGCAGTACTTC
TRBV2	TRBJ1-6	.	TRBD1	CASRGTAVSSYNSPLHF	TGTGCCAGCCGGGGGACAGCCGTTAGCTCCTATAATTCACCCCTCCACTTT
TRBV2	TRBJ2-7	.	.	CASRQSYEQYF	TGTGCCAGTCGACAGTCCTACGAGCAGTACTTC
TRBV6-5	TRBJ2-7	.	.	CASSSRLTYEQYF	TGTGCCAGCAGTTCCAGGCTCACCTACGAGCAGTACTTC
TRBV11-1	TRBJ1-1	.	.	CASSLVGGNTEAFF	TGTGCCAGCAGCTTAGTAGGCGGGAACACTGAAGCTTTCTTT
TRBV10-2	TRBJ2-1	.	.	CASLGTEGAPSSYNEQFF	TGCGCCAGCCTCGGGACTGAAGGGGCTCCCAGCTCCTACAATGAGCAGTTCTTC
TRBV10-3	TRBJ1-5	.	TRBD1	CAISAGTGMNQPQHF	TGTGCCATCAGTGCCGGGACAGGGATGAATCAGCCCCAGCATTTT
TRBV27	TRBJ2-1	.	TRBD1	CASSPIGTGEFGEQFF	TGTGCCAGCAGTCCGATCGGGACAGGGGAATTTGGTGAGCAGTTCTTC